Sequencing of this T cell receptor beta chain was carried out in a study of Graves' ophthalmopathy and Graves' hyperthyroidism. The CDR3 totals 13 residues. The V gene lost 5 bases and the J gene lost 6 bases, with 16 bases spanning the gap. Germline V gene sequence: CDR1 DFQATT, CDR2 SNEGSKA (reference sequence). This clonotype was counted at least ten times. RNA transcripts provided the template for amplifying TCR beta CDR3 regions. HTBI primers served in a first-round RT-PCR, which a second-round multiplex PCR followed. Via MiXCR, TCRdb re-called the multiplex PCR reads, giving one row per CDR3 protein. Of 600,000 to 700,000 distinct CDR3 sequences listed, approximately 39% are singletons.

The specimen was peripheral blood. This chain links TRBV20-1 with TRBJ1-2; perhaps TRBD1 as D (5 bases). This clonotype was obtained from an adult man with Graves' ophthalmopathy. The CDR3 DNA is TGCAGTGCTCATCCGGGTCAGGGTCATGGCTACACCTTC. Translated: CSAHPGQGHGYTF.